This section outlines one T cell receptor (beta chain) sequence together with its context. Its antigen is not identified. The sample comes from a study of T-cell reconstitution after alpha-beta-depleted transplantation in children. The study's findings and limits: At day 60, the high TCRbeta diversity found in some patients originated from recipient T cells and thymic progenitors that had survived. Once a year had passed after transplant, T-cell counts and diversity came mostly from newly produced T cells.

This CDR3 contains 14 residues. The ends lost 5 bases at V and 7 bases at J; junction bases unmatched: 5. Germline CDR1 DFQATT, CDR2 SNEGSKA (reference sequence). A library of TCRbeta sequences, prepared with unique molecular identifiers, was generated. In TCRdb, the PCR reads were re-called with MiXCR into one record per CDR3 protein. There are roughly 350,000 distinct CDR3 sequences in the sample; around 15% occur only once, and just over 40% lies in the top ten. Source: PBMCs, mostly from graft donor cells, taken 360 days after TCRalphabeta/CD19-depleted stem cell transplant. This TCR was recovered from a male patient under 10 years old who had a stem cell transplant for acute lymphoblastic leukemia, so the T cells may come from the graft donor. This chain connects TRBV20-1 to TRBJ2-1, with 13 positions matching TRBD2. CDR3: CSAPRLAGGNEQFF. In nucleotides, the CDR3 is TGCAGTGCTCCCCGACTAGCGGGGGGTAATGAGCAGTTCTTC.